This entry lists 30 T cell receptor beta chains sequenced from one sample in a study of cytomegalovirus exposure and HLA in healthy donors. In the PCR, 60 Vbeta and 13 Jbeta primers were used. The data were produced by immunoSEQ multiplex PCR, yet TCRdb's version contains in-frame clones alone and is incomplete. The table has about 230,000 clones, roughly 84% seen once; the top ten hold 0.2% to 0.3%. Sample: PBMCs. All receptors come from a girl aged 2 to 9 in good health and CMV-seronegative.

The rearrangement joins TRBV11-2 to TRBJ1-1; a possible D gene is TRBD1 (6 bases). This CDR3 comprises 14 residues. V was clipped by 7 bases and J by 1 base, with 13 bases between them. CDR1 and CDR2 (germline): SGHAT, FQNNGV. CDR3 residues: CASKGGSPNTEAFF. As DNA, the CDR3 is TGTGCCAGCAAGGGGGGGTCCCCGAACACTGAAGCTTTCTTT.

This chain connects TRBV7-8 to TRBJ1-6; 7 bases align to TRBD1. The V segment lost 5 bases and the J segment 8 bases; nucleotides outside the gene matches: 15. The CDR3 covers 17 residues. CDR1 is SGHVS and CDR2 is FQNEAQ in the germline V gene. As DNA, the CDR3 is TGTGCCAGCAGCGACCCCGGGACAGCCAATCCCTATTCACCCCTCCACTTT. It yields the protein CASSDPGTANPYSPLHF.

This chain connects TRBV7-6 to TRBJ2-3, with 7 nucleotides matching TRBD1. The CDR3 is made up of 16 amino acids. From germline, CDR1 is SGHVS and CDR2 FNYEAQ. Trimming took 5 bases from V and 0 from J; bases not matched to a gene: 8. The CDR3 is CASSAGDRDSTDTQYF. CDR3 nucleotide sequence: TGTGCCAGCAGCGCAGGAGACAGGGACAGCACAGATACGCAGTATTTT.

This chain connects TRBV5-4 to TRBJ1-6, with 7 bases that match TRBD1. V gave up 4 bases and J gave up 6 bases; unmatched junction bases: 4. Germline CDR1 is SGHNT and CDR2 is YYREEE (reference sequence). The CDR3 spans 14 residues. The CDR3 bases are TGTGCCAGCAGCGGGGGACAGACTAATTCACCCCTCCACTTT. This sequence encodes CASSGGQTNSPLHF.

The V call is TRBV27, the J call TRBJ2-7, with 9 bases that match TRBD1. V dropped 6 bases and J dropped 5; count of bases not matched to a gene: 5. CDR1 and CDR2 (germline): MNHEY, SMNVEV (reference sequence). The CDR3 loop spans 13 amino acids. CDR3 region: CASRSTGGNEQYF. CDR3 nucleotides: TGTGCCAGCAGATCGACAGGGGGAAACGAGCAGTACTTC.

This chain uses TRBV6-6 with TRBJ2-7; D not resolved. V lost 0 bases, J lost 0 bases, and 6 bases lay in between. Germline CDR1 MNHNY, CDR2 SVGAGI (reference sequence). There are 14 residues in the CDR3. Written as DNA, the CDR3 is TGTGCCAGCAGTTACTCTGTCTCCTCCTACGAGCAGTACTTC. Its protein is CASSYSVSSYEQYF.

The V and J genes are TRBV9 and TRBJ2-1; 7 positions agree with TRBD2. The trim removed 0 bases at V and 4 bases at J, leaving 10 bases unmatched. Germline-derived CDR1 and CDR2 are SGDLS and YYNGEE. The CDR3 extends over 17 amino acids. The CDR3 loop reads CASSVVGGLQIYNEQFF. Written as DNA, the CDR3 is TGTGCCAGCAGCGTAGTCGGGGGACTACAAATTTACAATGAGCAGTTCTTC.

The chain joins TRBV20-1 to TRBJ2-3; tentative D call: TRBD2 (5 bases). Trimming removed 4 bases from V and 5 bases from J, with 7 bases in between. The CDR3 is made up of 11 amino acids. The germline V gene encodes CDR1 DFQATT and CDR2 SNEGSKA (reference sequence). Here the CDR3 reads CSAISVDTQYF. CDR3 nucleotide sequence: TGCAGTGCTATTAGCGTAGATACGCAGTATTTT.

A few counts support this clone. The CDR3 here is CASSEGRMNTEAFF. In DNA, the CDR3 is TGTGCCAGCAGTGAGGGGAGAATGAACACTGAAGCTTTCTTT. V and J are TRBV2 and TRBJ1-1; no clear D gene. The CDR3 is made up of 14 amino acids. Deletions cut 3 bases from V and 0 bases from J, with 8 bases between. Germline lookup yields CDR1 SNHLY and CDR2 FYNNEI.

The chain recombines TRBV2 with TRBJ2-5, with 8 bases lining up with TRBD1. This CDR3 is built from 13 residues. CDR1 SNHLY and CDR2 FYNNEI come from the germline V gene. V was clipped by 8 bases and J by 4 bases; unmatched bases: 6. The CDR3 is CASSGQVVETQYF. CDR3 nucleotides: TGTGCCAGCTCGGGACAGGTGGTAGAGACCCAGTACTTC.

The genes are TRBV7-9 and TRBJ2-1; possibly TRBD1 for D (6 bases). CDR1 is SEHNR and CDR2 is FQNEAQ in the germline V gene (reference sequence). The V end lost 3 bases, the J end lost 6 bases, and 12 bases lay between the germline ends. The CDR3 is 14 residues long. CDR3 region: CASSLPGHPNEQFF. The CDR3 nucleotides read TGTGCCAGCAGCTTGCCGGGACACCCCAATGAGCAGTTCTTC.

The rearrangement joins TRBV29-1 to TRBJ2-7; 9 bases match TRBD1. The CDR3 is 15 residues long. Per the germline V gene, CDR1 is SQVTM and CDR2 is ANQGSEA. V was clipped by 5 bases and J by 2 bases; unmatched bases: 10. The CDR3 DNA is TGCAGCGTTACTCCACAGGGGGCTAACCCCTACGAGCAGTACTTC. It codes for CSVTPQGANPYEQYF.

The rearrangement uses TRBV10-1 and TRBJ2-1; TRBD1 matches 7 bases. Germline V gene data show CDR1 as WNHNN and CDR2 as SYGVQD (reference sequence). CDR3 length: 16 amino acids. Germline trimming cut 3 bases from V and 7 bases from J; bases unmatched to any gene: 12. DNA for the CDR3: TGCGCCAGCAGTGACCACCGGGACAGCCCGACTAATGAGCAGTTCTTC. Its translation is CASSDHRDSPTNEQFF.

The rearrangement joins TRBV11-2 to TRBJ1-6; maybe TRBD1 (6 bases). The length of the CDR3 is 15 residues. Trimming cost V 1 base and J 8 bases, with 12 bases left between them. Germline V CDR1 and CDR2: SGHAT, FQNNGV. The chain's CDR3 is CASSLGQVLDSPLHF. DNA for the CDR3: TGTGCCAGCAGCTTAGGACAGGTCCTTGATTCACCCCTCCACTTT.

The chain is built from TRBV2 and TRBJ1-2, with D perhaps TRBD1 (5 bases). Per germline, CDR1 SNHLY and CDR2 FYNNEI. V lost 6 bases to trimming and J lost 6 bases, with 14 bases between them. This CDR3 is 13 amino acids long. The CDR3 is CASRFREVNGYTF. CDR3 coding DNA: TGTGCCAGCAGGTTCAGGGAGGTCAATGGCTACACCTTC.

This clone was detected once. This chain joins TRBV11-2 and TRBJ2-3, with a weak D call TRBD2 (7 bases). The CDR3 loop spans 17 amino acids. V was shortened by 1 base and J by 5 bases, with 19 bases between the two germline ends. Germline lookup yields CDR1 SGHAT and CDR2 FQNNGV. The CDR3 DNA sequence: TGTGCCAGCAGCTTAGGAGGGGGGGCTAACCTAGGAGATACGCAGTATTTT. Encoded protein: CASSLGGGANLGDTQYF.

The chain couples TRBV21-1 to TRBJ2-7; the table names TRBD1, a call not compared with the DNA. TRBV21-1 is recorded as a pseudogene. The CDR3 covers 15 residues. The CDR3: CASSKRRDIKNEQYF. In nucleotides, the CDR3 is TGTGCCAGCAGCAAACGACGGGACATTAAGAACGAGCAGTACTTC.

This clone was detected only once. This chain connects TRBV7-8 to TRBJ2-3; the match to TRBD2 covers 10 bases. Germline V CDR1 and CDR2: SGHVS, FQNEAQ. The V gene end was trimmed by 6 bases and the J gene end by 2 bases; junction bases not matched to a gene: 5. The CDR3 has 15 residues. The CDR3 coding sequence is TGTGCCAGCAGTAAGCGGGAGGGCCCCACAGATACGCAGTATTTT. Amino acid sequence: CASSKREGPTDTQYF. Looking up the rest from reference TRBV7-8 and TRBJ2-3 gives the full variable domain: GAGVSQSPRYKVAKRGQDVALRCDPISGHVSLFWYQQALGQGPEFLTYFQNEAQLDKSGLPSDRFFAERPEGSVSTLKIQRTQQEDSAVYLCASSKREGPTDTQYFGPGTRLTVL.

The chain uses TRBV29-1 and TRBJ2-7; no firm D call. Between the trimmed V and J ends, which lost 4 bases and 3 bases, there was a span of 10 bases. This CDR3 has 12 amino acids. CDR1 SQVTM and CDR2 ANQGSEA come from the germline V gene. Here the CDR3 reads CSVGQVYYEQYF. For the CDR3, the DNA is TGCAGCGTTGGCCAGGTATACTACGAGCAGTACTTC.

The CDR3 DNA is TGCGCCAGCAGCCAGGCGGGACTTCTGCAAGAGCAGTACTTC. This gives the protein CASSQAGLLQEQYF. The rearrangement links TRBV4-1 to TRBJ2-7, with D perhaps matching TRBD2 (6 bases). V was trimmed by 3 bases and J by 7 bases, leaving 16 bases between them. In germline, CDR1 is MGHRA, CDR2 YSYEKL. The CDR3 has 14 residues.

This chain links TRBV27 with TRBJ2-1, with 11 positions matching TRBD2. The V and J ends lost 0 bases and 12 bases, in that order; junction bases with no gene match: 4. The germline CDR1 and CDR2 sequences are MNHEY and SMNVEV (reference sequence). The CDR3 runs 14 residues. The CDR3 DNA reads TGTGCCAGCAGTTTATCGCCTAGCGGGGGGTCGCAGTTCTTC. Protein product: CASSLSPSGGSQFF.

The V and J genes are TRBV5-1 and TRBJ2-7; perhaps TRBD1 as D (5 bases). V lost 4 bases to trimming and J lost 5 bases, with 10 bases between them. The CDR3 has 12 amino acids. Looked up from germline, CDR1 is SGHRS and CDR2 is YFSETQ. This chain's CDR3 is CASSLGVNEQYF. The CDR3, as DNA: TGCGCCAGCAGCCTAGGGGTGAACGAGCAGTACTTC.

The chain uses TRBV6-5 and TRBJ1-3; D may be TRBD1 (5 bases). Germline CDR1 and CDR2: MNHEY and SVGAGI. V was cut by 0 bases and J by 2 bases, with 11 bases left in between. The CDR3 spans 16 residues. The chain's CDR3 is CASSYSSVTAGNTIYF. In DNA form, the CDR3 reads TGTGCCAGCAGTTACTCCTCAGTGACAGCTGGAAACACCATATATTTT.

This clone has just one count. V is TRBV19 and J is TRBJ1-1, with a tentative D call TRBD1 (5 bases). CDR1 is LNHDA and CDR2 is SQIVND in the germline V gene (reference sequence). Trimming pared 7 bases from V and 1 base from J, leaving 13 bases between. This CDR3 region has 14 residues. The CDR3 coding sequence is TGTGCCAGTAACCCCCCCGACAGGAACACTGAAGCTTTCTTT. Residues: CASNPPDRNTEAFF.

The rearrangement uses TRBV4-2 and TRBJ1-1; D might be TRBD1 (6 bases). With 2 bases removed from V and 4 bases from J, the gap between germline ends came to 14 bases. Germline V gene data show CDR1 as LGHNA and CDR2 as YNFKEQ. The CDR3 length is 15 residues. CDR3 sequence: CASSQNAGAPTEAFF. In nucleotides, the CDR3 is TGTGCCAGCAGCCAAAATGCAGGGGCTCCCACTGAAGCTTTCTTT.

V usage is TRBV7-9 and J usage is TRBJ1-4; D uncertain. The CDR3 runs 15 residues. V gave up 5 bases and J gave up 0 bases, with 10 bases separating them. Germline CDR1 reads SEHNR; CDR2 reads FQNEAQ (reference sequence). CDR3 coding DNA: TGTGCCAGCAGCGTTAAATCGGCAACTAATGAAAAACTGTTTTTT. It specifies CASSVKSATNEKLFF.

The V gene is TRBV27, the J gene TRBJ2-4, with 9 nucleotides matching TRBD1. J was trimmed by 4 bases and V by 0 bases; bases with no gene match: 1. Germline assignment: CDR1 MNHEY and CDR2 SMNVEV (reference sequence). The CDR3 has 15 residues. CDR3 DNA sequence: TGTGCCAGCAGTTTATCCGGGACAGGGAAAAACATTCAGTACTTC. Translated, it gives CASSLSGTGKNIQYF.

This clone appeared a few times. The rearrangement uses TRBV6-1 and TRBJ2-3, with 16 bases aligning to TRBD2. Germline V CDR1 and CDR2: MNHNS, SASEGT. The CDR3 consists of 17 residues. Losses at the gene ends were 1 base for V and 6 bases for J; bases not matched to a gene: 4. The CDR3 here is CASSEEGTSGGADTQYF. Here the CDR3 DNA reads TGTGCCAGCAGTGAAGAGGGGACTAGCGGGGGGGCCGATACGCAGTATTTT.

The rearrangement joins TRBV27 to TRBJ1-5; 7 bases are shared with TRBD1. The CDR3 contains 14 residues. J was trimmed by 4 bases and V by 2 bases; bases with no gene match: 2. Germline V gene lookup returns CDR1 MNHEY and CDR2 SMNVEV (reference sequence). In nucleotides, the CDR3 is TGTGCCAGCAGTTTACGGGACAGTAATCAGCCCCAGCATTTT. Its translation is CASSLRDSNQPQHF.

V usage is TRBV6-1 and J usage is TRBJ1-3, with TRBD1 identical over 7 bases. The trim removed 5 bases at V and 0 bases at J, leaving 1 base unmatched. CDR3 length: 14 amino acids. Germline CDR1 is MNHNS and CDR2 is SASEGT. CDR3 region: CASSWTGSGNTIYF. The CDR3 DNA reads TGTGCCAGCAGTTGGACAGGCTCTGGAAACACCATATATTTT.